The next 23 T cell receptor beta chains were all read from a single sample in a study of T-cell memory formation after mild COVID-19. From the 5' RACE reads, TCRdb called clonotypes with MiXCR, one entry per CDR3 protein. This sample yields roughly 120,000 distinct CDR3 sequences, of which approximately 15% are seen a single time; approximately 13% belongs to the top ten. Sequencing input: PBMCs or a T cell subset sorted from them (not recorded which). The receptors originated from an adult woman who had mild COVID-19 (a few samples of this study predate the infection). Cell type and time point are not known.

This clonotype was observed a handful of times. V usage is TRBV7-3 and J usage is TRBJ2-5; maybe TRBD2 (5 bases). The CDR3 is made up of 15 amino acids. V lost 1 base and J 2 bases, leaving 11 bases between the germline ends. CDR1 SGHTA and CDR2 FQGTGA come from the germline V gene. This chain's CDR3 is CASSLSSATQETQYF. CDR3 DNA: TGTGCCAGCAGCTTAAGTAGCGCCACTCAAGAGACCCAGTACTTC.

This clonotype has only a few counts. V is TRBV7-6 and J is TRBJ2-3; D uncertain. The germline V gene encodes CDR1 SGHVS and CDR2 FNYEAQ. This CDR3 spans 13 amino acids. The ends were cut back, 2 bases at V and 3 bases at J, with 6 bases in the middle. The DNA of the CDR3 is TGTGCCAGCAGCTTACACCGAACAGATACGCAGTATTTT. Translation gives CASSLHRTDTQYF. The whole variable domain, filled in from reference TRBV7-6 and TRBJ2-3, reads GAGVSQSPRYKVTKRGQDVALRCDPISGHVSLYWYRQALGQGPEFLTYFNYEAQQDKSGLPNDRFSAERPEGSISTLTIQRTEQRDSAMYRCASSLHRTDTQYFGPGTRLTVL.

This clonotype has a count of ten or more. V usage is TRBV12-3 or TRBV12-4 and J usage is TRBJ2-7, with 8 bases matching TRBD2. V lost 6 bases to trimming and J lost 4 bases; unmatched junction nucleotides: 8. This CDR3 has 14 residues. DNA of the CDR3: TGTGCCAGCAGCCCGGGACTAGGGGGATACGAGCAGTACTTC. This gives the protein CASSPGLGGYEQYF.

This clonotype has just a few counts. This rearrangement joins TRBV25-1 to TRBJ2-7; 9 bases are a match to TRBD2. This CDR3 region has 16 residues. V shed 3 bases and J 2 bases; nucleotides not matched to a gene: 8. From germline, CDR1 is MGHDK and CDR2 SYGVNS. The CDR3 here is CASSEGTSIRAYEQYF. The CDR3 DNA sequence: TGTGCCAGCAGTGAGGGGACTAGCATCCGAGCCTACGAGCAGTACTTC.

This clonotype was seen more than once but under ten times. The gene calls are TRBV4-1 and TRBJ2-2; 8 nucleotides agree with TRBD1. Germline V gene lookup returns CDR1 MGHRA and CDR2 YSYEKL. J was trimmed by 1 base and V by 3 bases; bases with no gene match: 7. This CDR3 is built from 17 residues. The DNA of the CDR3 is TGCGCCAGCAGCCAGACGTATGGGACAGGGAACACCGGGGAGCTGTTTTTT. Its protein product is CASSQTYGTGNTGELFF.

The V and J genes are TRBV18 and TRBJ2-7, with a tentative D call TRBD1 (6 bases). CDR3 length: 15 residues. Germline V gene lookup returns CDR1 KGHSH and CDR2 LQKENI. The V end was cut by 3 bases, the J end by 3 bases, with 15 bases between. CDR3 nucleotides: TGTGCCAGCTCACCCCGGGGCAGGGGTATCTACGAGCAGTACTTC. This translates into CASSPRGRGIYEQYF.

The count of this clonotype is one. This chain uses TRBV7-9 with TRBJ2-1, with 11 nucleotides matching TRBD2. J lost 3 bases, V lost 5 bases, and 3 bases had no gene match. CDR1 and CDR2 from the germline V gene are SEHNR and FQNEAQ (reference sequence). The CDR3 runs 15 residues. CDR3: CASSGSGRVYNEQFF. The CDR3 nucleotides are TGTGCCAGCAGCGGTAGCGGGAGGGTCTACAATGAGCAGTTCTTC.

This sequence joins TRBV11-3 and TRBJ2-3; D remains unclear. Between the trimmed V and J ends, which lost 3 bases and 6 bases, there was a span of 16 bases. The CDR3 consists of 15 residues. Germline assignment: CDR1 SGHNT and CDR2 YENEEA. The CDR3 DNA reads as TGTGCCAGCAGCTTGGGCAAAGATCATGTGGATACGCAGTATTTT. Its translation is CASSLGKDHVDTQYF.

Only one count was recorded for this clonotype. One end of the junction fails to match germline, which may point to a read error. The chain recombines TRBV7-9 with TRBJ1-3, with a weak D call TRBD1 (6 bases). Germline CDR1 reads SEHNR; CDR2 reads FQNEAQ (reference sequence). This CDR3 is built from 16 residues. As DNA, the CDR3 is TGTGCCAGCAGCCCGTTAATGGGGGGCAGTGGAAACACAATATATTTT. Protein sequence: CASSPLMGGSGNTIYF.

This clonotype has ten or more counts. The chain couples TRBV12-3 or TRBV12-4 to TRBJ1-1; possible D gene TRBD1, 6 bases. This CDR3 spans 13 amino acids. The ends were cut back, 3 bases at V and 1 base at J, with 6 bases in the middle. The CDR3 here is CASSLTGNTEAFF. Here the CDR3 DNA reads TGTGCCAGCAGTTTGACAGGGAACACTGAAGCTTTCTTT.

V is TRBV7-9 and J is TRBJ2-3; TRBD1 agrees at 9 bases. Germline values: CDR1 SEHNR, CDR2 FQNEAQ (reference sequence). The CDR3 covers 15 residues. The trim removed 5 bases at V and 0 bases at J, leaving 3 bases unmatched. The CDR3 reads CASSPQGASTDTQYF. The CDR3 nucleotides read TGTGCCAGCAGCCCACAGGGGGCAAGCACAGATACGCAGTATTTT.

The genes are TRBV4-2 and TRBJ2-3; 11 positions agree with TRBD2. Per germline, CDR1 LGHNA and CDR2 YNFKEQ. Trimming removed 0 bases from V and 3 bases from J; junction bases left unmatched: 2. The CDR3 covers 16 residues. CDR3 coding DNA: TGTGCCAGCAGCCAAGACCTAGCGGGAGGTACAGATACGCAGTATTTT. Translated: CASSQDLAGGTDTQYF.

The genes are TRBV7-9 and TRBJ2-1; a weak D match, TRBD1 (6 bases). The CDR3 totals 14 residues. Germline V gene lookup returns CDR1 SEHNR and CDR2 FQNEAQ (reference sequence). V was pared by 5 bases and J by 3 bases, with 11 bases between. CDR3 nucleotide sequence: TGTGCCAGCAGCCCTACAGGGATCTACAATGAGCAGTTCTTC. Translation gives CASSPTGIYNEQFF.

This clonotype has a handful of counts. This rearrangement joins TRBV5-5 to TRBJ2-5; a weak D match, TRBD2 (5 bases). Looked up from germline, CDR1 is SGHKS and CDR2 is YYEKEE (reference sequence). Trimming stripped 4 bases from V and 3 bases from J, with 13 bases between. This CDR3 is 14 amino acids long. Here the CDR3 reads CASSHLPREETQYF. CDR3 DNA sequence: TGTGCCAGCAGCCACCTCCCGAGGGAAGAGACCCAGTACTTC.

In this sample, this clonotype turned up a few times. The chain recombines TRBV3-1 with TRBJ2-5; D gene ambiguous. Trimming cost V 3 bases and J 3 bases, with 11 bases left between them. This CDR3 has 14 amino acids. Per the germline V gene, CDR1 is LGHDT and CDR2 is YNNKEL (reference sequence). The CDR3, as DNA: TGTGCCAGCAGCCACAACCCCCTAGAAGAGACCCAGTACTTC. Its translation is CASSHNPLEETQYF.

This clonotype occurred a few times. The V and J genes are TRBV5-1 and TRBJ2-3; D possibly corresponds to TRBD2 (6 bases). Trimming left V 2 bases short and J 0 bases short, with 13 bases between. CDR1 and CDR2 from the germline V gene are SGHRS and YFSETQ. CDR3 length: 16 amino acids. The CDR3 region is CASSFQAGSSTDTQYF. The CDR3 DNA follows: TGCGCCAGCAGCTTCCAGGCGGGGTCAAGCACAGATACGCAGTATTTT.

This clonotype came up a few times. V and J are TRBV29-1 and TRBJ2-2; D ambiguous. Trimming stripped 7 bases from V and 3 bases from J, with 9 bases between. The CDR3 totals 12 residues. In germline, CDR1 is SQVTM, CDR2 ANQGSEA. Here the CDR3 DNA reads TGCAGCGCTGTGGGTTACACCGGGGAGCTGTTTTTT. Translating it yields CSAVGYTGELFF.

This clonotype was seen a handful of times. This rearrangement joins TRBV29-1 to TRBJ2-7; D call uncertain. CDR3 length: 12 residues. The germline V gene has CDR1 SQVTM and CDR2 ANQGSEA. V was trimmed by 4 bases and J by 2 bases, leaving 9 bases between them. Here the CDR3 reads CSVGAGTYEQYF. The CDR3, as DNA: TGCAGCGTTGGGGCCGGTACCTACGAGCAGTACTTC.

This clonotype was detected a few times. The chain carries TRBV10-3 and TRBJ2-2, with D unresolved. Germline V lookup: CDR1 ENHRY, CDR2 SYGVKD. The ends were cut back, 10 bases at V and 1 base at J, with 19 bases in the middle. The CDR3 runs to 16 residues. In DNA form, the CDR3 reads TGTGCCACAACCCCGGCGGCCACGGGGAACACCGGGGAGCTGTTTTTT. Amino acid sequence: CATTPAATGNTGELFF.

The chain has TRBV24-1 and TRBJ2-1; D possibly uses TRBD1 or TRBD2 (7 bases each). Trimming shortened V by 1 base and J by 2 bases, and 17 bases separated the two germline ends. The CDR3 is 18 amino acids. Germline CDR1 is KGHDR and CDR2 is SFDVKD. The chain's CDR3 is CATSDLPQGGSAYNEQFF. The CDR3 DNA sequence: TGTGCCACCAGTGATTTACCCCAGGGGGGGAGCGCCTACAATGAGCAGTTCTTC.

V gene TRBV24-1 combines with J gene TRBJ2-2, with TRBD1 identical over 7 bases. This CDR3 spans 16 amino acids. Germline V CDR1 and CDR2: KGHDR, SFDVKD. V trimming: 4 bases; J trimming: 2 bases; junction bases outside the gene matches: 6. In DNA, the CDR3 is TGTGCCACCAGTGAGTCCGGGACAGCAAACACCGGGGAGCTGTTTTTT. Its translation is CATSESGTANTGELFF.

The CDR3 DNA sequence: TGCGCCAGCAGTTCTGTTGCCGGGTTACAGGGTGAAAAACTGTTTTTT. Encoded protein: CASSSVAGLQGEKLFF. V is TRBV4-1 and J is TRBJ1-4, with D perhaps matching TRBD1 (6 bases). The V end was cut by 6 bases, the J end by 7 bases, with 21 bases between. CDR1 MGHRA and CDR2 YSYEKL come from the germline V gene. This CDR3 is 16 amino acids long.

The chain employs TRBV4-1 and TRBJ2-3; tentative D call: TRBD1 (6 bases). This CDR3 region has 14 residues. Germline CDR1 is MGHRA and CDR2 is YSYEKL. V lost 6 bases, J lost 3 bases, and 13 bases lay in between. The CDR3: CASSLTGQTDTQYF. For the CDR3, the DNA is TGCGCCAGCAGTCTGACAGGACAGACAGATACGCAGTATTTT.